This note documents a single T cell receptor beta chain sequence. The specificity of this receptor is unknown. Per-nucleotide qualities are absent, and no much larger clonotype sits a single base away. This specimen belongs to a study of T cell changes during pregnancy in multiple sclerosis (dated by TCRdb to between 2017 and 2020). Regarding the research as a whole: In women with multiple sclerosis, the researchers looked at how the T cell repertoire shifted as pregnancy progressed.

V ends up 3 bases short and J 3 bases short, with an unmatched junction base count of 12. Inclusive of the bounding cysteine and phenylalanine, the CDR3 is 17 residues long. Here the CDR3 DNA is all that survives: 51 bases in frame from base 1. The germline V gene yields LGHNA for CDR1 and YSLEER for CDR2. Library preparation used the immunoSEQ multiplex PCR assay. TCRdb's version of the immuneACCESS table is confined to in-frame rearrangements and falls short of the full clone set. An unresolved V gene accounts for under half of the shortfall where checked; the remainder is of unknown origin. The sample contains 39,000 or so clones, 80% to 95% of them found a single time. The biggest ten clones account for over 8% of the sample.

The TCR comes from a female donor with multiple sclerosis, enrolled in a pregnancy study. The rearranged chain carries TRBV4-3 and TRBJ2-3; TRBD2 agrees with 7 junctional bases. Sequenced here: CD8+ T cells from peripheral blood mononuclear cells, sampled in the first trimester of pregnancy. The CDR3 in this case is CASSQIGGRAGTDTQYF. The DNA reads TGCGCCAGCAGCCAGATCGGTGGGAGGGCTGGGACAGATACGCAGTATTTT.